This TCR beta chain was captured in a study of cytomegalovirus exposure and HLA in healthy donors. This clone was seen only a few times. Its matching antigen is unknown. V was clipped by 3 bases and J by 4 bases; unmatched bases: 5. CDR1 SGHDT and CDR2 YYEEEE come from the germline V gene. The CDR3 covers 15 residues. The PCR made use of 60 Vbeta and 13 Jbeta primers. The table came from immunoSEQ multiplex PCR; TCRdb's copy has only in-frame clones and leaves some out. The repertoire holds hundreds of thousands of clones, with around 88% as singletons. General study findings and limits: Follow-up analysis seemed to connect common viral pathogens with several of the most significant clusters identified. Follow-up analysis later connected one missense variant in DCLRE1C with trimming of TCR beta V- and J-genes. Information on immune exposure was restricted to one variable (CMV serostatus). It was 164 TCR beta chains that were listed as cytomegalovirus-associated.

The sequenced material came from PBMCs. The TCR comes from a woman aged 18-35 years in good health and CMV-seronegative. This chain links TRBV5-6 with TRBJ1-1; 11 bases align to TRBD1. The CDR3 reads CASSSPGQGGTEAFF. The DNA of the CDR3 is TGTGCCAGCAGCTCTCCGGGACAGGGGGGCACTGAAGCTTTCTTT.